Below, 9 T cell receptor beta chains from the same sample are listed, as sequenced in a study of post-analysis software for immune sequencing data. Libraries were made from TCR beta cDNA, and they carried unique molecular identifiers. TCRdb used MiXCR to reprocess the PCR reads, holding one entry per CDR3 protein. The sample contains about 810,000 distinct CDR3 sequences, under 70% of which appear only once. No antigen has been assigned to these receptors. The study's findings and limits: A handful of TRBV segments occurring more often in patients than controls included TRBV5-6, TRBV5-1 and TRBV20-1.

Sequenced input: blood. The receptors stem from a girl aged 5-17 years with multiple sclerosis.

The genes are TRBV4-1 and TRBJ2-2; 7 nucleotides line up with TRBD1. CDR1 is MGHRA and CDR2 is YSYEKL in the germline V gene. The ends lost 4 bases at V and 13 bases at J; junction bases unmatched: 15. The CDR3 covers 15 residues. In DNA, the CDR3 is TGCGCCAGCAGCCTCGACAGGGACCCAGTGAGGGGGCTGTTTTTT. It encodes CASSLDRDPVRGLFF.

This clonotype has just a few counts. The chain employs TRBV29-1 and TRBJ1-3; D is ambiguous. The CDR3 spans 16 residues. CDR1 SQVTM and CDR2 ANQGSEA come from the germline V gene. The V end was cut by 0 bases, the J end by 0 bases, with 12 bases between. CDR3 in amino acids: CSVEDRAASSGNTIYF. The CDR3 coding sequence is TGCAGCGTTGAAGATCGCGCGGCATCCTCTGGAAACACCATATATTTT. The full variable domain, completed using reference TRBV29-1 and TRBJ1-3, is SAVISQKPSRDICQRGTSLTIQCQVDSQVTMMFWYRQQPGQSLTLIATANQGSEATYESGFVIDKFPISRPNLTFSTLTVSNMSPEDSSIYLCSVEDRAASSGNTIYFGEGSWLTVV.

J is TRBJ2-5 and V is TRBV20-1; 8 bases align to TRBD2. The J call is in doubt because the DNA end fits TRBJ2-7 better. The CDR3 has 14 amino acids. Per germline, CDR1 DFQATT and CDR2 SNEGSKA (reference sequence). This CDR3 is CSARVAGRDHEQYF. For the CDR3, the DNA is TGCAGTGCTAGAGTAGCGGGAAGGGACCACGAGCAGTACTTC.

This chain connects TRBV28 to TRBJ1-2; weak D call: TRBD1 (5 bases). V lost 7 bases to trimming and J lost 3 bases, with 15 bases between them. Germline lookup yields CDR1 MDHEN and CDR2 SYDVKM. This CDR3 has 14 residues. The CDR3 protein is CASTTPGSHYGYTF. The CDR3 DNA is TGTGCCAGCACCACCCCAGGGTCCCACTATGGCTACACCTTC.

V is TRBV29-1 and J is TRBJ2-4, with 11 positions matching TRBD1. The J call may be incorrect, as the DNA end agrees better with TRBJ2-7. Germline V CDR1 and CDR2: SQVTM, ANQGSEA. The length of the CDR3 is 14 residues. The CDR3 nucleotides are TGCAGCGTCGCTGGGACAGGGGGTCCCTACGAGCAGTACTTC. Translation: CSVAGTGGPYEQYF.

This clonotype was counted once. The genes are TRBV6-2 or TRBV6-3 and TRBJ2-1; D may be TRBD1 (6 bases). The V gene lost 3 bases and the J gene lost 1 base, with 10 bases spanning the gap. CDR3 size: 15 residues. CDR1 and CDR2 (germline): MNHEY, SVGEGT. CDR3 in DNA: TGTGCCAGCAGTTATCAGGGGTGGTCCTACAATGAGCAGTTCTTC. Its translation is CASSYQGWSYNEQFF.

The sample holds a few counts of this clonotype. One junction end disagrees with the germline gene, perhaps due to a read error. V gene TRBV5-1 combines with J gene TRBJ2-1; 7 bases are a match to TRBD1. This CDR3 spans 15 amino acids. CDR1 is SGHRS and CDR2 is YFSETQ in the germline V gene. Here the CDR3 reads CASRLGWDSDNEQFF. The CDR3, as DNA: TGCGCCAGCAGATTGGGTTGGGACAGCGACAATGAGCAGTTCTTC.

There are a few counts of this clonotype. This sequence joins TRBV7-2 and TRBJ2-7, with no clear D. With 2 bases removed from V and 5 bases from J, the gap between germline ends came to 16 bases. This CDR3 contains 15 residues. CDR1 is SGHTA and CDR2 is FQGNSA in the germline V gene. Here the CDR3 reads CASSLYGLVGHEQYF. In DNA, the CDR3 is TGTGCCAGCAGCTTATATGGTTTAGTAGGCCACGAGCAGTACTTC. The full variable domain, in which reference TRBV7-2 and TRBJ2-7 provide the parts outside the CDR3, is GAGVSQSPSNKVTEKGKDVELRCDPISGHTALYWYRQSLGQGLEFLIYFQGNSAPDKSGLPSDRFSAERTGGSVSTLTIQRTQQEDSAVYLCASSLYGLVGHEQYFGPGTRLTVT.

A few counts support this clonotype. The chain couples TRBV15 to TRBJ2-7, with TRBD1 identical over 8 bases. CDR3 length equals 17 residues. V lost 3 bases and J lost 0; bases outside the gene matches: 10. The germline CDR1 and CDR2 sequences are LNHNV and YYDKDF (reference sequence). The CDR3: CATSRGDRSPRSYEQYF. The CDR3 DNA reads as TGTGCCACCAGCAGGGGGGACAGGTCCCCCCGCTCCTACGAGCAGTACTTC.